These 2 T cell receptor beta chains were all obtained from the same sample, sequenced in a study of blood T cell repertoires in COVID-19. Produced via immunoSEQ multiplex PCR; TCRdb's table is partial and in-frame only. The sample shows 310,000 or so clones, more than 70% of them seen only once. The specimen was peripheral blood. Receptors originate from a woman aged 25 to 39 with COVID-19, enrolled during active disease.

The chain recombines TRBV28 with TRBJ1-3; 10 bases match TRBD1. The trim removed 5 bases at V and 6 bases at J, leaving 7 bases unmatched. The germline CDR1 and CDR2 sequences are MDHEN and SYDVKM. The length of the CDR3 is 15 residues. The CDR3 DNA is TGTGCCAGCAGTCCCCCGGGACAGGGGAAAAACACCATATATTTT. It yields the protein CASSPPGQGKNTIYF.

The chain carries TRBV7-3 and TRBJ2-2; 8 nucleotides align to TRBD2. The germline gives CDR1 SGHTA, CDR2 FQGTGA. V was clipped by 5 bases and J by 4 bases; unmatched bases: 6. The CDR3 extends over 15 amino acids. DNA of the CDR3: TGTGCCAGCAGCCGCGGGGCGGGGGGCACCGGGGAGCTGTTTTTT. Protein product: CASSRGAGGTGELFF.